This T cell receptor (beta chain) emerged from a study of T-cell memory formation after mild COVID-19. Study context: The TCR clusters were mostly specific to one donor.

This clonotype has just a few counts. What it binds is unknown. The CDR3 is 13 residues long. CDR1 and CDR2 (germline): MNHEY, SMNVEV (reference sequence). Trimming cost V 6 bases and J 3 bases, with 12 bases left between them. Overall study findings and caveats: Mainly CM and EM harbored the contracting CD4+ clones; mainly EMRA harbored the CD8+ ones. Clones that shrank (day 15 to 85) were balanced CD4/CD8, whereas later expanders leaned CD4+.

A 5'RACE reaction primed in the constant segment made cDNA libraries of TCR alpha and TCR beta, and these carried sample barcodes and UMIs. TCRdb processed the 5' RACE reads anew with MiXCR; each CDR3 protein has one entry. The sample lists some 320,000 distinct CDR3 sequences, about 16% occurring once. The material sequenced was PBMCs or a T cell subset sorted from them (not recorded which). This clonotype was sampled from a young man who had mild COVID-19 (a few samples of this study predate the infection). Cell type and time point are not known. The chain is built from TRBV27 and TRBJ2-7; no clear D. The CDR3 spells CASSPLPGYEQYV. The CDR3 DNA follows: TGTGCCAGCAGCCCTTTGCCCGGCTACGAGCAGTACGTC.